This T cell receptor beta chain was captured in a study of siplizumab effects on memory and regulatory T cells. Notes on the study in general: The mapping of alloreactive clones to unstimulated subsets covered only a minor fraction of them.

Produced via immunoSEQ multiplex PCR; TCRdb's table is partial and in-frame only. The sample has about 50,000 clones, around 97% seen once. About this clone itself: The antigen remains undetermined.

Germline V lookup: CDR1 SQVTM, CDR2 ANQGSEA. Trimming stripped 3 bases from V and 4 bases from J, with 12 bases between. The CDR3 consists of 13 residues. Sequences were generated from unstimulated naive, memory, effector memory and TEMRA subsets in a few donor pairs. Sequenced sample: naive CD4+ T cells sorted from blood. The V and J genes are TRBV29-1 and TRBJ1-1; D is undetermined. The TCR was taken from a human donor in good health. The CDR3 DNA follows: TGCAGCGTTGATGGGGAGGTCGGCACTGAAGCTTTCTTT. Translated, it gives CSVDGEVGTEAFF.